This entry concerns a single T cell receptor beta chain. This clonotype was recorded at least ten times. Which antigen it targets is not known. No much larger clone exists at a distance of one base, and base qualities are not known. A case-control design nested within a healthcare worker cohort in London, UK, was used, with weekly nasopharyngeal swab PCR tests and blood sampling performed. Between 23 and 31 March 2020, the week of the UK lockdown, healthcare workers were enrolled and then followed up weekly for as long as 16 weeks. These data belong to a study of early T cells in non-severe SARS-CoV-2 infection (TCRdb year 2021). Study-level background: Because TCR sequencing was done on bulk RNA from unsorted whole blood, the alpha and beta chains could not be paired.

V loses 9 bases, J loses 0 bases, and the germline ends lie 15 bases apart. The germline V gene yields KGHDR for CDR1 and SFDVKD for CDR2. Taken from cysteine to phenylalanine, the CDR3 has 15 residues. The kept DNA is CDR3 alone, 45 bases in frame from the first base. Libraries were constructed by 5' RACE. The sample was run on a NextSeq 500. In the TCR library protocol, unique molecular identifiers were attached to individual cDNA molecules to correct for PCR bias and sequencing error. Both TCR alpha and beta chains were sequenced, and tight co-correlation was observed between alpha and beta sequence abundances in each sample. From the authors' description of their analysis: V gene, J gene and CDR3 annotation of TCR sequences was performed with Decombinator V4. TCRs were defined as expanded if a significant change between any two time points was detected under a Poisson model with p below 0.0001. Abundances of TCRs were expressed as counts per million after normalisation to the total number of TCRs sequenced in each sample. MAIT TCRs were defined by TRAV1-2 paired with TRAJ12, TRAJ20 or TRAJ33, and iNKT TCRs by TRAV10 paired with TRAJ18. VDJdb, accessed 1 November 2021, was searched for CMV, EBV and SARS-CoV-2 annotated TCRs, with TCRs annotated for multiple antigens excluded. TCRdb reprocessed the public reads (quality trimming at Q25 with fastp, clone calling with MiXCR) and kept in-frame beta chains. Entries that share a CDR3 protein sequence are merged under the most common genes and DNA. TCRdb's processing, not the authors', yielded these V and J calls. This sample holds some 61,000 distinct CDR3 sequences; about 13% were observed only once. Together, the top ten hold roughly 8.3% of the sample.

Overall study outcomes, separate from this receptor: Matching against VDJdb was skewed toward anti-spike CD8 responses, likely underestimated virus-specific expansions, and missed private and CD4 specificities.

The specimen was whole blood. The sequence was collected from an adult who was a healthcare worker with PCR-confirmed SARS-CoV-2 infection or an uninfected control (not recorded which). The chain joins TRBV24-1 to TRBJ2-3; the D gene assignment is perhaps TRBD1 or TRBD2, with each matching 5 bases. The CDR3 here reads CATLGTDESTDTQYF. The nucleotides read TGTGCCACCCTCGGGACGGACGAAAGCACAGATACGCAGTATTTT.